This entry describes one TCR beta chain. Its antigen is not identified. The data belong to a study of shared clonotypes between healthy human individuals. The study's findings and limits: Some naive CD4 clonotypes, roughly 4.7%, turned up in common across several donors.

This CDR3 is built from 18 residues. In germline, CDR1 is SGHRS, CDR2 YFSETQ. V trimming: 0 bases; J trimming: 4 bases; junction bases outside the gene matches: 15. Deep was the level at which the assay was run. Sequencing was performed with immunoSEQ multiplex PCR; in TCRdb, only in-frame clones are kept and a portion is missing. The data hold millions of clones, with roughly nine tenths observed a single time. The chain joins TRBV5-1 to TRBJ1-1, with TRBD1 matching over 7 bases. This clonotype originated in a man between 18 and 35 years old in good health. The sequenced material came from naive CD4+ T cells sorted from blood. Sample subset: CD45RA+ positively selected. The CDR3 DNA reads TGCGCCAGCAGCTTGGGACAGGACAGGTCGAAGGTTGGCACTGAAGCTTTCTTT. Its translation is CASSLGQDRSKVGTEAFF.